This T cell receptor (beta chain) was sequenced in a study of regulatory T cells in long-lasting Graves disease. iRepertoire HTBI primers and Arm-PCR of CDR3 regions built TCR beta libraries. A single record per CDR3 protein comes from TCRdb applying MiXCR to the multiplex PCR reads. Of about 500,000 distinct CDR3 sequences in the sample, about 12% were seen once. Ten or more counts support this clonotype. One junction end does not reproduce the germline sequence, and a read error may be involved. The time point here: newly diagnosed GD, antithyroid drugs for less than 3 months. RNA extracted from PBMCs served as the sequencing template. This sample also appeared in a second study, on T cells in Graves' hyperthyroidism and ophthalmopathy.

The sequencing here drew on peripheral blood mononuclear cells (PBMCs), taken at new diagnosis, from a patient treated with antithyroid drugs. This TCR was recovered from a woman under 40 with Graves disease.

The CDR3 loop is CASTRTSGRRIQVF. In DNA, the CDR3 is TGTGCCAGCACCCGGACTAGCGGGAGGCGTATCCAGGTCTTC. The V call is TRBV2, the J call TRBJ2-1; 14 positions agree with TRBD2. This CDR3 is built from 14 residues. Germline CDR1 and CDR2: SNHLY and FYNNEI. Looking up the rest from reference TRBV2 and TRBJ2-1 gives the full variable domain: EPEVTQTPSHQVTQMGQEVILRCVPISNHLYFYWYRQILGQKVEFLVSFYNNEISEKSEIFDDQFSVERPDGSNFTLKIRSTKLEDSAMYFCASTRTSGRRIQVFGPGTRLTVL.